The clone carrying this TCR beta chain was recorded a few times. Its antigen is undetermined. The data were taken from a study of metastatic and nonmetastatic thyroid tumors. Whole-study context: Repertoire comparison spanned blood and tumor or nodule tissue of malignant and benign thyroid patients. Findings and limits, study-wide: Malignant tumors reportedly showed significantly higher TCR beta diversity than benign nodules in both blood and tumor.

In the original processing: Clinicopathological groups differed in CDR3, with these differences serving to build a distant-metastasis classifier for papillary thyroid cancer. TCRdb recomputed clones from the PCR reads via MiXCR. None of the V and J calls come from the authors' own analysis; TCRdb made them. The sample has about 7,000 clones, 39% seen once. This CDR3 is 15 amino acids long. With 1 base removed from V and 1 base from J, the gap between germline ends came to 11 bases. CDR1 and CDR2 (germline): MNHEY, SVGAGI. Every patient was untreated before thyroid surgery. The source material was tumor tissue. The V gene is TRBV6-5, the J gene TRBJ2-7; no clear D. This TCR was sampled from a female donor with papillary thyroid cancer or a benign thyroid nodule (not recorded which). Some clones in this sample may be carry-over from other donors' samples. The CDR3, as DNA: TGTGCCAGCAGTTACTTTAAGACCCTTTCCTACGAGCAGTACTTC. Translated: CASSYFKTLSYEQYF.